This T cell receptor (beta chain) was profiled in a study of OX40 agonist ivuxolimab in advanced cancers. With regard to the full study: The costimulatory receptor OX40 (CD134) was targeted by ivuxolimab, a fully human IgG2 agonistic monoclonal antibody. Intravenous ivuxolimab was administered to patients every 2 weeks at six dose levels: 0.01, 0.1, 0.3, 1.5, 3 and 10 mg/kg. Among the roughly 52 dose-escalation patients, around 19 had hepatocellular carcinoma, 15 or so melanoma, 9 renal cell carcinoma and 9 head and neck cancer. A male proportion of 70% to 90% and a mean age of approximately 58 years, ranging from about 23 to 90, were recorded for the dose-escalation cohort. Patients were allowed to have had prior anti-PD-1, anti-PD-L1 or anti-CTLA-4 therapy, and less than 45% of the dose-escalation patients had previously received checkpoint inhibitors. Three dose-escalation patients achieved partial responses, one with hepatocellular carcinoma and two with cutaneous melanoma. The purpose of peripheral TCRbeta sequencing was to test whether ivuxolimab changed TCR sequence diversity and led to clonal T-cell expansion. The monotherapy dose-escalation portion (N ≈ 56 patients) of the phase I ivuxolimab trial is reported in the paper.

For sequencing of the TCRbeta CDR3 region, genomic DNA was extracted from the sorted cells. TCRbeta CDR3 regions were sequenced using the immunoSEQ Assay. TCRdb provides this immuneACCESS table in a form limited to in-frame rearrangements. Some clones are lacking; in checked studies, under half of them reflect an unresolved V gene, and why the rest are absent is not known. Present in this sample are roughly 61,000 clones, more than 65% of which were seen just once. Approximately 0.56% of the sample rests with the top ten. General study outcomes and caveats: Clonal expansion of both CD4+ and CD8+ blood T cells was observed from baseline to week 6 at doses 0.1 to 3.0 mg/kg. Low levels of normalized T-cell clonal expansion were also seen in some nonresponding patients. After ivuxolimab, expanded clones were on average more numerous among CD8+ T cells than among CD4+ T cells. The antigen specificity of the clonally expanded peripheral T cells was not determined. In the 0.1-3.0 mg/kg groups, partial responders had among the lowest normalized peripheral clonal expansion, particularly in CD8+ T cells.

On this clone: Its target antigen remains unknown. Base qualities are missing; no much larger clone stands one base away.

V is cut by 5 bases and J by 2 bases, and the space between the germline ends is 13 bases. Based on the germline V gene, the CDR1 and CDR2 sequences are MNHEY and SVGAGI. The cysteine opens and the phenylalanine closes a CDR3 of 14 amino acids. Just CDR3 DNA is preserved here, 42 bases in frame from base 1. Patients with autoimmune disease history or receiving systemic immunosuppression were excluded from the trial. Peripheral blood for TCR sequencing was drawn from every dose cohort at baseline, at cycle 4 day 1 and at cycle 7 day 1. The samples were drawn from a first-in-human, open-label, multicenter phase I dose-escalation trial of ivuxolimab. Adults with locally advanced or metastatic head and neck squamous cell, hepatocellular, melanoma or renal cell carcinoma were enrolled in the trial. Before TCR sequencing, CD4+ T cells and CD8+ T cells from peripheral blood were sorted into separate populations.

The sequence was collected from an adult with an advanced solid tumor such as melanoma, head and neck, liver or kidney cancer. The chain was built from TRBV6-5 and TRBJ2-7, with no reliable assignment of the D segment. Here the sequenced sample was CD4+ or CD8+ T cells sorted from blood, taken in a trial of the OX40 agonist ivuxolimab. The CDR3 reads as follows: CASSHLLRPYEQYF. The nucleotide sequence is given as TGTGCCAGCAGTCACCTCCTACGGCCCTACGAGCAGTACTTC.